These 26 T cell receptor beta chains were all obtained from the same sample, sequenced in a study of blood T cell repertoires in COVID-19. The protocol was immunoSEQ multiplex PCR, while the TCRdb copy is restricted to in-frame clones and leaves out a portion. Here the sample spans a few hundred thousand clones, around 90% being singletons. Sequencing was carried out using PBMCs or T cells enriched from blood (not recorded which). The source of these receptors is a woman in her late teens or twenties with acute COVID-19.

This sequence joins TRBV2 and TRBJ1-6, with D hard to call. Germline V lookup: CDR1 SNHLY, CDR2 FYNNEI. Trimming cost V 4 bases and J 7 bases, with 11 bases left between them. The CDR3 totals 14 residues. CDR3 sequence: CASSGRALNSPLHF. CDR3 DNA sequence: TGTGCCAGCAGTGGAAGAGCGCTCAATTCACCCCTCCACTTT.

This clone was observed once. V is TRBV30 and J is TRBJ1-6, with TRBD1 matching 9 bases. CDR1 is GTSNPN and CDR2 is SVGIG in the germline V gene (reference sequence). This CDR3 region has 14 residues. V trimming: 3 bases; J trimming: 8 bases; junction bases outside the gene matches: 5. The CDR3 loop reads CAWRPRDRDSPLHF. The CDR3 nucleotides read TGTGCCTGGAGACCCCGGGACAGGGATTCACCCCTCCACTTT. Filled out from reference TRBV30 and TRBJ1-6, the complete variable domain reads SQTIHQWPATLVQPVGSPLSLECTVEGTSNPNLYWYRQAAGRGLQLLFYSVGIGQISSEVPQNLSASRPQDRQFILSSKKLLLSDSGFYLCAWRPRDRDSPLHFGNGTRLTVT.

This chain's CDR3 is CSSRDRGKETQYF. The CDR3 DNA is TGCAGCAGTAGGGACAGGGGTAAAGAGACCCAGTACTTC. The V gene is TRBV29-1, the J gene TRBJ2-5; 10 bases fit TRBD1. The CDR3 has 13 residues. From germline, CDR1 is SQVTM and CDR2 ANQGSEA. With 8 bases clipped from V and 3 bases from J, the junction kept 6 bases outside the gene matches.

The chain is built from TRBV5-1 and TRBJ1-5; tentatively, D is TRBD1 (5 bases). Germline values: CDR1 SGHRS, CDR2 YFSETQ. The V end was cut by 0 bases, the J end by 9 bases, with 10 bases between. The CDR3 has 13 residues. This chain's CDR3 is CASSLGGQRPQHF. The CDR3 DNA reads TGCGCCAGCAGCTTGGGGGGCCAGAGGCCCCAGCATTTT.

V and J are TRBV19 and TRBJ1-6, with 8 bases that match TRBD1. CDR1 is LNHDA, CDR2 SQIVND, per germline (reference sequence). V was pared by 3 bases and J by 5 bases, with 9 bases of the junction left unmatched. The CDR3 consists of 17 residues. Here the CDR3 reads CASSIPRLTGDNSPLHF. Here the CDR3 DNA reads TGTGCCAGTAGTATCCCGCGATTGACAGGGGATAATTCACCCCTCCACTTT.

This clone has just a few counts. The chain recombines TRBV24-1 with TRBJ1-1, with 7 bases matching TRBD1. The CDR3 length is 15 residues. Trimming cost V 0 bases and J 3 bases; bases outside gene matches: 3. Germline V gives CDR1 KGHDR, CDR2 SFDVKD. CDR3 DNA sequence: TGTGCCACCAGTGATTTGCTGGGACAGCACACTGAAGCTTTCTTT. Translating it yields CATSDLLGQHTEAFF.

CDR3 in amino acids: CASSETLQGAGAFF. The CDR3 DNA sequence: TGCGCCAGCAGTGAGACATTACAGGGGGCTGGGGCTTTCTTT. The genes are TRBV10-2 and TRBJ1-1; 9 bases align to TRBD1. The CDR3 is 14 amino acids. V was clipped by 2 bases and J by 11 bases; unmatched bases: 9. The V gene's germline CDR1 is WSHSY and CDR2 SAAADI.

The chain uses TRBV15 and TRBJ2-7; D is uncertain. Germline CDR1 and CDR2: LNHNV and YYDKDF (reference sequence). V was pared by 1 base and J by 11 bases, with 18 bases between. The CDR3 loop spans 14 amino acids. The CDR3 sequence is CATSRGFPDTRKYF. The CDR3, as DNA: TGTGCCACCAGCAGAGGTTTTCCTGACACCCGAAAGTACTTC.

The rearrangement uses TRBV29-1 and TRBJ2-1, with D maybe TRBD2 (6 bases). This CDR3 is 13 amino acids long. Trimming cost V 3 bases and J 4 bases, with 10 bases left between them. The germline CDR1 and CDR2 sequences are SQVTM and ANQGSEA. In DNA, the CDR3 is TGCAGCGTTGACGTAGCGGAGTACAATGAGCAGTTCTTC. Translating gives CSVDVAEYNEQFF.

The CDR3, as DNA: TGTGCCAGCAGTTTTAGCGGGAGCCCCCAAGATACGCAGTATTTT. Amino acids: CASSFSGSPQDTQYF. The genes are TRBV28 and TRBJ2-3; 9 bases align to TRBD2. Germline lookup yields CDR1 MDHEN and CDR2 SYDVKM. The CDR3 is 15 amino acids. J gave up 5 bases and V 3 bases, and 6 bases lay outside the gene matches.

CDR3 amino acids: CASSLEPGGYEQYF. The CDR3 DNA reads TGCGCCAGCAGCTTGGAACCGGGAGGCTACGAGCAGTACTTC. This chain joins TRBV5-1 and TRBJ2-7; 7 nucleotides agree with TRBD2. This CDR3 region has 14 residues. The V gene end was trimmed by 0 bases and the J gene end by 3 bases; junction bases not matched to a gene: 3. The germline gives CDR1 SGHRS, CDR2 YFSETQ.

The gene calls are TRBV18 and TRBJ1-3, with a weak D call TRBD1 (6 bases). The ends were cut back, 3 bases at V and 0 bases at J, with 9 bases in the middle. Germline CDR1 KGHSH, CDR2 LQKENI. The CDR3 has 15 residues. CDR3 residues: CASSPRQVSGNTIYF. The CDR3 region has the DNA TGTGCCAGCTCACCGCGACAGGTCTCTGGAAACACCATATATTTT.

The CDR3 region has the DNA TGTGCCAGCAGTGAAGCTGGCGGAGCGGCCTACGAGCAGTACTTC. Its protein is CASSEAGGAAYEQYF. The rearrangement joins TRBV6-1 to TRBJ2-7; D perhaps matches TRBD2 (5 bases). Germline CDR1 is MNHNS and CDR2 is SASEGT. CDR3 length: 15 amino acids. V was cut by 0 bases and J by 2 bases, with 11 bases left in between.

The CDR3 DNA reads as TGTGCCAGCAGTGACTCGGGGACTAGCGGGTGGAATGAGCAGTTCTTC. This sequence encodes CASSDSGTSGWNEQFF. This chain connects TRBV6-4 to TRBJ2-1; TRBD2 matches 12 bases. Trimming at V came to 0 bases and at J to 7 bases, leaving 4 bases not matched to a gene. The CDR3 loop spans 16 amino acids. The germline V gene encodes CDR1 MRHNA and CDR2 SNTAGT.

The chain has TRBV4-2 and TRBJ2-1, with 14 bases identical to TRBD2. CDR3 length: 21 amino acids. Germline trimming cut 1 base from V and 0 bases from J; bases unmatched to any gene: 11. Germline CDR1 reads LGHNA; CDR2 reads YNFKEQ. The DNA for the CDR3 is TGTGCCAGCAGCCAAGCCGGGACTAGCGGGAGCGCTGCCCGCTCCTACAATGAGCAGTTCTTC. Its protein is CASSQAGTSGSAARSYNEQFF.

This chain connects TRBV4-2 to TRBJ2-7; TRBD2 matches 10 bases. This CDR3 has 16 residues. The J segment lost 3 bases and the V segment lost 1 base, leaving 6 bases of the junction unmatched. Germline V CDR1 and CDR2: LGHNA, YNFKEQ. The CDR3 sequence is CASSQGVEREGYEQYF. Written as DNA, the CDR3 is TGTGCCAGCAGCCAAGGGGTGGAGCGGGAGGGCTACGAGCAGTACTTC.

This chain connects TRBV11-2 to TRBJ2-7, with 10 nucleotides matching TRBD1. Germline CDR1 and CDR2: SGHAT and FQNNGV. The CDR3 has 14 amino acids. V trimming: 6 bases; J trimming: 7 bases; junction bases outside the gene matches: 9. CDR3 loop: CASSPGTGVGEQYF. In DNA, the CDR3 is TGTGCCAGCAGTCCCGGGACAGGGGTCGGTGAGCAGTACTTC.

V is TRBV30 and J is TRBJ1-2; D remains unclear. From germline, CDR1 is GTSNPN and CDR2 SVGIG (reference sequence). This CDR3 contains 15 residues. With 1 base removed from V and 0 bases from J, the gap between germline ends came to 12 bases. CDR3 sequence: CAWSGRQPSNYGYTF. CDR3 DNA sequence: TGTGCCTGGAGTGGCAGGCAGCCTTCTAACTATGGCTACACCTTC.

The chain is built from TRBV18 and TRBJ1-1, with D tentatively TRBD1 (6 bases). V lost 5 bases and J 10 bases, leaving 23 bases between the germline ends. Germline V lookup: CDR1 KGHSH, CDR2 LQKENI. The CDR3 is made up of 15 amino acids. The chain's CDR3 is CASSSFLRDTRPAFF. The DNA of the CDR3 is TGTGCCAGCTCATCCTTCTTACGGGACACTCGTCCAGCTTTCTTT.

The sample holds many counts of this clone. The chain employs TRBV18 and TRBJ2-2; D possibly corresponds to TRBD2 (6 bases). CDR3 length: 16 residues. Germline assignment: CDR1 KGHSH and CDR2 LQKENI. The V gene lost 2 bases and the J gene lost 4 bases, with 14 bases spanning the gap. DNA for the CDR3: TGTGCCAGCTCACCAATGCGACTAGTGGTCACCGGGGAGCTGTTTTTT. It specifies CASSPMRLVVTGELFF. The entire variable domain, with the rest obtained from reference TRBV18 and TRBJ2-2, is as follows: NAGVMQNPRHLVRRRGQEARLRCSPMKGHSHVYWYRQLPEEGLKFMVYLQKENIIDESGMPKERFSAEFPKEGPSILRIQQVVRGDSAAYFCASSPMRLVVTGELFFGEGSRLTVL.

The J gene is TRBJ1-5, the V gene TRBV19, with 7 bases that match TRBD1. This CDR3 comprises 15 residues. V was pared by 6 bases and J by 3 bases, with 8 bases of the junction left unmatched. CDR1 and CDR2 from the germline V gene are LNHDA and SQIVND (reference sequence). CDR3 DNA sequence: TGTGCCAGTAGCCTAGGACAGGTCAACAATCAGCCCCAGCATTTT. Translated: CASSLGQVNNQPQHF.

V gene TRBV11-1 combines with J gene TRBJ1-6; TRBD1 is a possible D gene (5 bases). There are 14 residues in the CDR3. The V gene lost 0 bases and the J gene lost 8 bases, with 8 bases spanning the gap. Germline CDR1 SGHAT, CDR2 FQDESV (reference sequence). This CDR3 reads CASSLATGDSPLHF. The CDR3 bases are TGTGCCAGCAGCTTAGCGACGGGGGATTCACCCCTCCACTTT.

CDR3 sequence (DNA): TGCGCCAGCAGCTTGGGGGACAGACTAAATCAGCCCCAGCATTTT. It yields the protein CASSLGDRLNQPQHF. V usage is TRBV5-1 and J usage is TRBJ1-5; 7 nucleotides agree with TRBD1. The CDR3 has 15 amino acids. The junction had 4 bases not matched to a gene; V was cut back by 0 bases and J by 4 bases. Germline values: CDR1 SGHRS, CDR2 YFSETQ. Variable domain in full (rest from reference TRBV5-1 and TRBJ1-5): KAGVTQTPRYLIKTRGQQVTLSCSPISGHRSVSWYQQTPGQGLQFLFEYFSETQRNKGNFPGRFSGRQFSNSRSEMNVSTLELGDSALYLCASSLGDRLNQPQHFGDGTRLSIL.

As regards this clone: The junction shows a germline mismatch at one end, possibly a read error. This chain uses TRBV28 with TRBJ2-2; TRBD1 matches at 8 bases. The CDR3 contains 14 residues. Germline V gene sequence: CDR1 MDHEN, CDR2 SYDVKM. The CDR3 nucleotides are TGTGCCAGCAGCATTACAGGGGGTACCGGCGAGCTGTTTTTT. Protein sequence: CASSITGGTGELFF.

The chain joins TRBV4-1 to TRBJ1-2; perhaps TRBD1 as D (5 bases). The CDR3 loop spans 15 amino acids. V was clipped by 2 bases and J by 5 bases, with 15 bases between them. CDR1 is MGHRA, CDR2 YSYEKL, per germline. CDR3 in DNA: TGCGCCAGCAGCCAACTAGGGACTGACAAATATGGCTACACCTTC. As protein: CASSQLGTDKYGYTF.

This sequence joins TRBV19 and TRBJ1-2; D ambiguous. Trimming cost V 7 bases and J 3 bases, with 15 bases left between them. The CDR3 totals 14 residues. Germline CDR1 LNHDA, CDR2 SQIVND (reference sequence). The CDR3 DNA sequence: TGTGCCAGTACCTCGGCCCTTGAGGACTATGGCTACACCTTC. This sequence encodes CASTSALEDYGYTF.